A selection of T cell receptor beta chains follows, all from one sample in a study of blood T cells in healthy people across ages. TCRdb passed the 5' RACE reads through MiXCR, listing each CDR3 protein once. The sample has about 1 million distinct CDR3 sequences; almost 25% are singletons. These same records also appear under a second study, on T cells of mothers and their children.

Sequencing input: blood. These receptors all come from a girl aged 2 to 10 in good health. The CDR3 runs from the conserved cysteine through the conserved F or W. A D gene is named only where the DNA matches it firmly. Clone size is not always given. Where it is, it says once, few, many or a class for expanded clones.

few TRBJ1-5 TRBD1 TRBV27 CASQTGQGDQPQHF TGTGCCAGCCAGACGGGACAGGGGGACCAGCCCCAGCATTTT
. TRBJ2-7 . TRBV7-2 CASSHPVLSSYEQYF TGTGCCAGCAGTCATCCGGTCCTAAGCTCCTACGAGCAGTACTTC
. TRBJ1-2 . TRBV3-1 CASSRAGEGDGYTF TGTGCCAGCAGCCGCGCAGGGGAGGGGGATGGCTACACCTTC
. TRBJ1-6 . TRBV2 CASGTTHNSPLHF TGTGCCAGCGGGACAACTCATAATTCACCCCTCCACTTT
few TRBJ2-2 TRBD2 TRBV29-1 CSVEETLPGGGYTGELFF TGCAGCGTTGAAGAAACGCTCCCGGGCGGGGGGTACACCGGGGAGCTGTTTTTT
few TRBJ1-1 TRBD1 TRBV7-3 CASSSSPGGALMNTEAFF TGTGCCAGCAGCTCGAGCCCAGGGGGCGCGTTGATGAACACTGAAGCTTTCTTT
few TRBJ1-1 . TRBV7-6 CASSLNEETEAFF TGTGCCAGCAGCTTAAACGAGGAGACTGAAGCTTTCTTT
few TRBJ2-2 . TRBV25-1 CASSEFYDVGSWEAGELFF TGTGCCAGCAGTGAATTTTACGACGTCGGCTCGTGGGAAGCCGGGGAGCTGTTTTTT
. TRBJ2-4 . TRBV20-1 CSAKPYVRGQGRERVKNIQYF TGCAGTGCCAAACCCTATGTGAGGGGGCAGGGGCGGGAGAGGGTCAAAAACATTCAGTACTTC
. TRBJ2-1 . TRBV10-3 CAIMGQYNEQFF TGTGCCATCATGGGTCAATACAATGAGCAGTTCTTC
few TRBJ2-1 TRBD2 TRBV28 CASSLETSGINEQFF TGTGCCAGCAGTTTGGAAACTAGCGGAATCAATGAGCAGTTCTTC
. TRBJ2-7 TRBD2 TRBV4-2 CASSQGEKIAGVHEQYF TGTGCCAGCAGCCAAGGAGAGAAAATAGCGGGAGTCCACGAGCAGTACTTC
. TRBJ1-1 TRBD1 TRBV29-1 CSVVDRATEAFF TGCAGCGTGGTCGACAGGGCCACTGAAGCTTTCTTT
. TRBJ1-1 . TRBV29-1 CSVGRTGSNTEAFF TGCAGCGTTGGCCGTACAGGTTCGAACACTGAAGCTTTCTTT
few TRBJ1-1 . TRBV6-2/TRBV6-3 CASSYSTGEGSAVEAFF TGTGCCAGCAGTTACTCGACTGGGGAGGGGTCGGCGGTGGAAGCTTTCTTT
. TRBJ2-7 . TRBV18 CASSPSGETRPSYEQYF TGTGCCAGCTCACCATCCGGAGAGACCAGGCCCTCCTACGAGCAGTACTTC
. TRBJ2-1 . TRBV6-1 CASRGPVHNGQFF TGTGCCAGCAGGGGACCGGTCCACAATGGGCAGTTCTTC
. TRBJ2-2 . TRBV12-3/TRBV12-4 CASSQTRAGELFF TGTGCCAGCAGCCAAACCAGGGCCGGGGAGCTGTTTTTT
. TRBJ2-5 TRBD1 TRBV9 CTSSEGDSPKSETQYF TGTACCAGCAGCGAGGGGGACAGCCCGAAATCGGAGACCCAGTACTTC
. TRBJ2-1 . TRBV7-3 CASSFEIGQHNEQFF TGTGCCAGCAGCTTTGAAATAGGCCAGCACAATGAGCAGTTCTTC
few TRBJ2-5 . TRBV25-1 CASSAQGVQETQYF TGTGCCAGCAGTGCACAGGGAGTTCAGGAGACCCAGTACTTC
. TRBJ1-4 . TRBV9 CASSGDYRVSNEKLFF TGTGCCAGCAGCGGAGATTACAGGGTTTCTAATGAAAAACTGTTTTTT
few TRBJ1-2 . TRBV29-1 CSTTQGTGGGYTF TGCAGTACCACACAGGGAACCGGGGGAGGCTACACCTTC
. TRBJ2-7 TRBD2 TRBV9 CASSVIGRAYEQYF TGTGCCAGCAGCGTTATCGGGAGGGCCTACGAGCAGTACTTC
few TRBJ1-4 . TRBV9 CASSVDGMGEKLFF TGTGCCAGCAGCGTAGATGGTATGGGTGAAAAACTGTTTTTT
. TRBJ2-7 . TRBV15 CATSRSTYEQYF TGTGCCACCAGCCGTTCGACCTACGAGCAGTACTTC
. TRBJ2-1 . TRBV6-5 CASSYSAGYEQFF TGTGCCAGCAGTTACTCGGCTGGGTATGAGCAGTTCTTC
many TRBJ2-2 . TRBV29-1 CSVWETGELFF TGCAGCGTTTGGGAAACCGGGGAGCTGTTTTTT
few TRBJ2-7 . TRBV5-1 CASSYTGTAYEQYF TGCGCCAGCAGCTATACCGGGACTGCCTACGAGCAGTACTTC
few TRBJ2-4 TRBD1 TRBV3-1 CASSPHGTGVAKNIQYF TGTGCCAGCAGCCCACACGGGACAGGGGTAGCCAAAAACATTCAGTACTTC
few TRBJ2-7 . TRBV7-2 CASSLAGGPNYEQYF TGTGCCAGCAGCTTAGCGGGGGGCCCAAACTACGAGCAGTACTTC
. TRBJ2-7 TRBD2 TRBV27 CASSWTSGHEQYF TGTGCCAGCAGTTGGACTAGCGGGCACGAGCAGTACTTC
once TRBJ2-5 TRBD1 TRBV25-1 CASSEYWGQLDQETQYF TGTGCCAGCAGTGAATATTGGGGACAGCTAGACCAAGAGACCCAGTACTTC
. TRBJ1-4 . TRBV5-1 CASSATGIDEKLFF TGCGCCAGCAGCGCAACGGGTATAGATGAAAAACTGTTTTTT
. TRBJ1-6 . TRBV6-5 CASSQLDRGMNSPLHF TGTGCCAGCAGTCAACTCGATAGAGGGATGAATTCACCCCTCCACTTT
many TRBJ1-5 TRBD1 TRBV6-2/TRBV6-3 CASNQQGVQPQHF TGTGCCAGCAACCAACAGGGGGTTCAGCCCCAGCATTTT
few TRBJ2-1 . TRBV12-3/TRBV12-4 CASSFRYEQFF TGTGCCAGCAGTTTTCGCTATGAGCAGTTCTTC